This T cell receptor beta chain was obtained from a study of beta chain features in type 1 diabetes. Each donor gave one heparinised blood draw averaging about 100 mL. On this clone: The antigen is unknown.

The germline V gene encodes CDR1 SGHTA and CDR2 FQGNSA. This CDR3 is 16 amino acids long. Trimming removed 3 bases from V and 2 bases from J; junction bases left unmatched: 7. Study-level points and caveats: Within patients, naive, central memory and Treg TCRB repertoires seemed more similar than within healthy donors. Among all four CD4+ subsets, Type 1 diabetes patients had TCRB CDR3s that were moderately but significantly shorter.

Expressed TCRB transcripts were sequenced after all isolated RNA was converted to cDNA. Sequenced by immunoSEQ multiplex PCR; TCRdb stores in-frame clones only, minus some. This sample has roughly 450,000 clones, with 11% found just once. Input material: naive CD4+ T cells from blood. This clonotype was sampled from a woman younger than 35 in good health. V and J are TRBV7-2 and TRBJ2-7, with TRBD2 matching over 10 bases. CDR3 residues: CASSFGGLAATYEQYF. The CDR3 DNA reads as TGTGCCAGCAGCTTCGGAGGACTAGCGGCCACCTACGAGCAGTACTTC.